The 27 T cell receptor beta chains listed next were all sequenced from one sample in a study of T cells in Graves' hyperthyroidism and ophthalmopathy. Authors of the study amplified TCR beta CDR3 regions from RNA transcripts. First-round RT-PCR targeting the TCR CDR3 was performed with the HTBI primer set. TCRdb fed the multiplex PCR reads into MiXCR, producing one record per CDR3 protein. The table has nearly 750,000 distinct CDR3 sequences, around 40% seen once; the top ten hold 31%. Sequences were obtained from blood. The receptors derive from a woman aged 40 to 50 with Graves' hyperthyroidism.

The chain carries TRBV20-1 and TRBJ1-5; no clear D. Germline CDR1 and CDR2: DFQATT and SNEGSKA (reference sequence). CDR3 length equals 9 residues. Trimming removed 3 bases at V and 9 bases at J, with 3 bases between. CDR3 sequence reads: CSASWPQHF. CDR3 DNA: TGCAGTGCTAGTTGGCCCCAGCATTTT.

This clonotype was detected only once. The genes are TRBV4-3 and TRBJ1-1; D not resolved. The germline V and J ends were trimmed by 3 bases and 6 bases, with 14 bases remaining between them. The germline CDR1 and CDR2 sequences are LGHNA and YSLEER. This CDR3 spans 14 amino acids. In DNA form, the CDR3 reads TGCGCCAGCAGCCAGCCGGACGGTGGGGCTGAAGCTTTCTTT. This translates into CASSQPDGGAEAFF.

This clonotype has ten or more counts. The chain recombines TRBV29-1 with TRBJ1-1, with D unclear. This CDR3 region has 13 residues. Trimming pared 1 base from V and 4 bases from J, leaving 10 bases between. Germline-derived CDR1 and CDR2 are SQVTM and ANQGSEA. The CDR3 loop is CSVEAQSSTEAFF. As DNA, the CDR3 is TGCAGCGTTGAAGCCCAGAGTAGCACTGAAGCTTTCTTT.

This clonotype was picked up many times. This chain connects TRBV7-3 to TRBJ2-5; D not resolved. The V end was cut by 5 bases, the J end by 2 bases, with 12 bases between. This CDR3 is built from 14 residues. Germline V CDR1 and CDR2: SGHTA, FQGTGA. CDR3 sequence (DNA): TGTGCCAGCAGCCCTTCGGCGCCACAAGAGACCCAGTACTTC. Its protein is CASSPSAPQETQYF.

This clonotype occurred once. This chain links TRBV10-3 with TRBJ1-6, with 9 bases fitting TRBD1. This CDR3 has 14 amino acids. Per germline, CDR1 ENHRY and CDR2 SYGVKD. J gave up 7 bases and V 5 bases, and 3 bases lay outside the gene matches. The CDR3: CAISPGTGNSPLHF. The CDR3 DNA sequence: TGTGCCATCAGTCCGGGGACAGGGAATTCACCCCTCCACTTT.

This clonotype was counted ten times or more. The rearrangement links TRBV10-3 to TRBJ2-5, with D perhaps TRBD1 (6 bases). The CDR3 has 14 amino acids. V lost 0 bases, J lost 4 bases, and 9 bases lay in between. Looked up from germline, CDR1 is ENHRY and CDR2 is SYGVKD. For the CDR3, the DNA is TGTGCCATCAGTGAGTCGGGCAGGGGAGAGACCCAGTACTTC. This gives the protein CAISESGRGETQYF.

At least ten counts were recorded for this clonotype. The V and J genes are TRBV20-1 and TRBJ1-5; D is unresolved. With 4 bases removed from V and 1 base from J, the gap between germline ends came to 8 bases. This CDR3 region has 13 residues. CDR1 DFQATT and CDR2 SNEGSKA come from the germline V gene (reference sequence). The chain's CDR3 is CSATPGSNQPQHF. Written as DNA, the CDR3 is TGCAGTGCTACCCCTGGGAGCAATCAGCCCCAGCATTTT.

V is TRBV2 and J is TRBJ1-2; 9 positions agree with TRBD1. CDR1 and CDR2 from the germline V gene are SNHLY and FYNNEI. The CDR3 extends over 14 amino acids. The ends lost 5 bases at V and 6 bases at J; junction bases unmatched: 7. CDR3 bases: TGTGCCAGCAGTCCCGGGACAGGGAATGATGGCTACACCTTC. Translation: CASSPGTGNDGYTF.

This clonotype was observed a handful of times. The V gene is TRBV10-3, the J gene TRBJ2-7; D is possibly TRBD2 (6 bases). The CDR3 contains 15 residues. V gave up 9 bases and J gave up 5 bases, with 23 bases separating them. Germline V gene sequence: CDR1 ENHRY, CDR2 SYGVKD. The CDR3 loop is CAMGRGRSKADEQYF. DNA of the CDR3: TGTGCCATGGGGCGGGGTCGATCAAAAGCCGACGAGCAGTACTTC.

This clonotype was seen at least ten times. The chain joins TRBV19 to TRBJ1-2; 9 bases are a match to TRBD1. Germline CDR1 and CDR2: LNHDA and SQIVND (reference sequence). This CDR3 region has 13 residues. J gave up 5 bases and V 8 bases, and 6 bases lay outside the gene matches. CDR3 DNA: TGTGCCAGTCAGGACAGGGGTTGGTATGGCTACACCTTC. As protein: CASQDRGWYGYTF.

This clonotype was detected once. Just one base apart from a much larger clone, this may be a read error. The chain uses TRBV19 and TRBJ1-5, with D unclear. Germline V gives CDR1 LNHDA, CDR2 SQIVND (reference sequence). This CDR3 spans 11 amino acids. Trimming removed 2 bases at V and 10 bases at J, with 6 bases between. The CDR3 DNA sequence: TGTGCCAGTAGTATACGGGGTCCCCAGCATTTT. This sequence encodes CASSIRGPQHF.

This clonotype has a count of ten or more. The chain carries TRBV7-8 and TRBJ2-7; TRBD2 matches at 9 bases. The germline CDR1 and CDR2 sequences are SGHVS and FQNEAQ. The length of the CDR3 is 14 residues. With V trimmed by 1 base and J by 7 bases, 5 bases remained unmatched. The CDR3 DNA reads TGTGCCAGCAGCTTAGGTGGGACTAGCTTAGAGCAGTACTTC. Translation gives CASSLGGTSLEQYF.

The gene calls are TRBV14 and TRBJ2-6; weak D call: TRBD1 (6 bases). Between the trimmed V and J ends, which lost 0 bases and 3 bases, there was a span of 18 bases. CDR1 and CDR2 (germline): SGHDN, FVKESK. CDR3 length: 19 amino acids. The CDR3 protein is CASSQDGGRDSFGANVLTF. The CDR3 DNA reads TGTGCCAGCAGCCAAGATGGGGGCCGTGACTCCTTTGGGGCCAACGTCCTGACTTTC.

This clonotype was observed many times. The gene calls are TRBV29-1 and TRBJ1-2; maybe TRBD1 (6 bases). Germline V gene sequence: CDR1 SQVTM, CDR2 ANQGSEA. The CDR3 consists of 15 residues. Deletions cut 2 bases from V and 5 bases from J, with 18 bases between. In DNA form, the CDR3 reads TGCAGCGTTGAAAGTCACCGACAGGAATTATATGGCTACACCTTC. It encodes CSVESHRQELYGYTF.

V usage is TRBV19 and J usage is TRBJ1-5, with D possibly matching TRBD1 (5 bases). Germline V gene sequence: CDR1 LNHDA, CDR2 SQIVND (reference sequence). V lost 6 bases and J lost 7, with 19 bases in between. The CDR3 is 15 amino acids. The CDR3 DNA sequence: TGTGCCAGTAGCCCCCCAGGAGCAGGGTTACAGCCCCAGCATTTT. Protein sequence: CASSPPGAGLQPQHF.

The chain employs TRBV18 and TRBJ1-5, with D unclear. CDR3 length: 15 residues. The V end was cut by 1 base, the J end by 0 bases, with 7 bases between. CDR1 and CDR2 (germline): KGHSH, LQKENI. Written as DNA, the CDR3 is TGTGCCAGCTCACCACAGACACCTAGCAATCAGCCCCAGCATTTT. Protein product: CASSPQTPSNQPQHF.

The sample holds a few counts of this clonotype. The genes are TRBV24-1 and TRBJ1-5, with 10 bases lining up with TRBD1. After removal of 3 bases from V and 5 bases from J, the junction contained 9 bases not matched to a gene. Germline V CDR1 and CDR2: KGHDR, SFDVKD. This CDR3 comprises 17 residues. The CDR3 spells CATSDMSPGTGDQPQHF. In nucleotides, the CDR3 is TGTGCCACCAGTGATATGAGTCCCGGGACAGGGGATCAGCCCCAGCATTTT.

This rearrangement joins TRBV7-9 to TRBJ1-1, with a possible D match to TRBD1 (6 bases). From germline, CDR1 is SEHNR and CDR2 FQNEAQ (reference sequence). V was cut by 9 bases and J by 1 base, with 12 bases left in between. The length of the CDR3 is 13 residues. The chain's CDR3 is CASRGGANTEAFF. The CDR3 nucleotides are TGTGCCAGTCGGGGGGGGGCGAACACTGAAGCTTTCTTT.

V gene TRBV28 combines with J gene TRBJ1-2, with 7 bases that match TRBD1. CDR1 and CDR2 from the germline V gene are MDHEN and SYDVKM. The V segment lost 5 bases and the J segment 8 bases; nucleotides outside the gene matches: 8. The CDR3 consists of 13 residues. The CDR3 sequence is CASSRYTGEGYTF. The DNA of the CDR3 is TGTGCCAGCAGTCGTTATACAGGGGAAGGCTACACCTTC.

The V call is TRBV7-2, the J call TRBJ1-6, with D hard to call. This CDR3 has 15 residues. The germline V gene has CDR1 SGHTA and CDR2 FQGNSA. The V end was cut by 1 base, the J end by 5 bases, with 9 bases between. CDR3: CASSLGAGDNSPLHF. DNA of the CDR3: TGTGCCAGCAGCTTAGGTGCGGGCGATAATTCACCCCTCCACTTT.

This clonotype was observed many times. The chain employs TRBV2 and TRBJ1-5, with a weak D call TRBD1 (5 bases). Looked up from germline, CDR1 is SNHLY and CDR2 is FYNNEI. The CDR3 runs to 15 residues. V was shortened by 3 bases and J by 4 bases, with 13 bases between the two germline ends. The CDR3: CASSDRVQWNQPQHF. The DNA of the CDR3 is TGTGCCAGCAGTGACAGGGTTCAGTGGAATCAGCCCCAGCATTTT. The full variable domain, completed using reference TRBV2 and TRBJ1-5, is EPEVTQTPSHQVTQMGQEVILRCVPISNHLYFYWYRQILGQKVEFLVSFYNNEISEKSEIFDDQFSVERPDGSNFTLKIRSTKLEDSAMYFCASSDRVQWNQPQHFGDGTRLSIL.

The V call is TRBV7-8, the J call TRBJ1-4; D may be TRBD1 (6 bases). The CDR3 spans 15 residues. Trimming removed 2 bases at V and 4 bases at J, with 11 bases between. In germline, CDR1 is SGHVS, CDR2 FQNEAQ. The CDR3 DNA sequence: TGTGCCAGCAGCTTACCCGGACAGTATAATGAAAAACTGTTTTTT. Protein product: CASSLPGQYNEKLFF.

In this sample, this clonotype turned up a few times. The chain uses TRBV6-2 or TRBV6-3 and TRBJ1-3; D perhaps matches TRBD1 (6 bases). The V gene lost 4 bases and the J gene lost 0 bases, with 10 bases spanning the gap. Germline-derived CDR1 and CDR2 are MNHEY and SVGEGT. The CDR3 covers 15 residues. The CDR3, as DNA: TGTGCCAGCAGTTCGACAGGTTTCTCTGGAAACACCATATATTTT. Protein sequence: CASSSTGFSGNTIYF.

In this sample, this clonotype turned up many times. The V gene is TRBV10-2, the J gene TRBJ2-5; D may be TRBD1 or TRBD2 (5 bases each). The germline V and J ends were trimmed by 7 bases and 7 bases, with 19 bases remaining between them. Germline CDR1 and CDR2: WSHSY and SAAADI. This CDR3 spans 14 amino acids. In DNA, the CDR3 is TGCGCCAGCACTATAGGGGACCTCCGTGGGACCCAGTACTTC. It yields the protein CASTIGDLRGTQYF.

This clonotype was seen just once. A clone one base away is much larger, so this may be a read error. The missing conserved phenylalanine or tryptophan at the end of this CDR3 makes a read error likely. V is TRBV20-1 and J is TRBJ1-2, with 8 nucleotides matching TRBD1. The ends lost 6 bases at V and 8 bases at J; junction bases unmatched: 14. Germline CDR1 reads DFQATT; CDR2 reads SNEGSKA (reference sequence). The CDR3 spans 14 residues. CDR3 coding DNA: TGCAGTGCGCGACCCGGACAGGGAGTAGGCGGCTACACCCTC. Its protein is CSARPGQGVGGYTL.

J is TRBJ1-3 and V is TRBV7-2; 10 bases are shared with TRBD1. Germline V lookup: CDR1 SGHTA, CDR2 FQGNSA. V shed 5 bases, J shed 4 bases, and the junction held 8 bases outside the gene matches. The CDR3 has 16 residues. CDR3 protein: CASSRRDRGFGNTIYF. CDR3 DNA sequence: TGTGCCAGCAGCCGCCGGGACAGGGGATTCGGAAACACCATATATTTT.

This clonotype was counted only a few times. The chain carries TRBV12-3 or TRBV12-4 and TRBJ1-6, with unresolved D. The CDR3 covers 14 residues. The V gene lost 7 bases and the J gene lost 10 bases, with 17 bases spanning the gap. CDR3 coding DNA: TGTGCCAGCACCCAAGAGCCCCCGCGGTCACCCCTCCACTTT. This gives the protein CASTQEPPRSPLHF.